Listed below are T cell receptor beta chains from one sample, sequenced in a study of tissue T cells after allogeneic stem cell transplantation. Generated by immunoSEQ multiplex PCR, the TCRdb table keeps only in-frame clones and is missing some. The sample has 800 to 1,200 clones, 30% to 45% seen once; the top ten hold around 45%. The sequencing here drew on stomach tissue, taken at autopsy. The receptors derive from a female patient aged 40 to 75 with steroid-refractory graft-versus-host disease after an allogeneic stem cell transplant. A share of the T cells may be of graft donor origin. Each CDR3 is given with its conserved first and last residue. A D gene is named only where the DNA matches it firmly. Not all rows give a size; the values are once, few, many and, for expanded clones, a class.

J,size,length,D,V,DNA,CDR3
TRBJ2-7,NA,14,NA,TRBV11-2,TGTGCCAGCAGCTCCTGGACTGTCAGCTACGAGCAGTACTTC,CASSSWTVSYEQYF
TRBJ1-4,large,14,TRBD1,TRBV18,TGTGCCAGCTCACAGGGACAGGTGGTTGAAAAACTGTTTTTT,CASSQGQVVEKLFF
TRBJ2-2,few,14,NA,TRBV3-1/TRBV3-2,TGTGCCAGCAGCTATACAACGAACACCGGGGAGCTGTTTTTT,CASSYTTNTGELFF
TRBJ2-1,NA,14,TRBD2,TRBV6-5,TGTGCCAGCAGTTATGCGGGGGTCCTGGGTGAGCAGTTCTTC,CASSYAGVLGEQFF
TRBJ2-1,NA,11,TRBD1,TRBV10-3,TGTGCCACCGCTTGGACAGGTGAGCAGTTCTTC,CATAWTGEQFF
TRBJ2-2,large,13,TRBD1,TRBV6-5,TGTGCCAGCCGACAGGGGAACACCGGGGAGCTGTTTTTT,CASRQGNTGELFF
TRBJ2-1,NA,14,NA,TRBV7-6,TGTGCCAGCAGCTTAGTGGAGCAGTACAATGAGCAGTTCTTC,CASSLVEQYNEQFF
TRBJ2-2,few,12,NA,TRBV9,TGTGCCAGCAGCAAGGGGACCGGGGAGCTGTTTTTT,CASSKGTGELFF
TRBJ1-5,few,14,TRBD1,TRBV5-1,TGCGCCAGCAGCTGGACAGGGGGCGATCAGCCCCAGCATTTT,CASSWTGGDQPQHF
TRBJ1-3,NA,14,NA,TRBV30,TGTGCCTGGAGTGGAGGTTACTCTGGAAACACCATATATTTT,CAWSGGYSGNTIYF
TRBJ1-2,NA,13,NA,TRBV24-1,TGTGCCACCAGTGATTTGCTCGGGGATGGCTACACCTTC,CATSDLLGDGYTF
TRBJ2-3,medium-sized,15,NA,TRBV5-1,TGCGCCAGCAGCTTAGTCCCCTTCCCGACAGATACGCAGTATTTT,CASSLVPFPTDTQYF
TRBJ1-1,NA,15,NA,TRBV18,TGTGCCAGCTCACCACTTCGGGCGGGGTACACTGAAGCTTTCTTT,CASSPLRAGYTEAFF
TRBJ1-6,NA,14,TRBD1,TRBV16,TGTGCCAGCAGCCCTCGGACAGGGTATTCACCCCTCCACTTT,CASSPRTGYSPLHF
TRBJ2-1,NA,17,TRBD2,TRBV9,TGTGCCAGCAGCGTAGACCCCACTAGCGGCCCCTACAATGAGCAGTTCTTC,CASSVDPTSGPYNEQFF
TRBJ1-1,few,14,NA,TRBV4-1,TGCGCCAGCAGCCAAGATCTGGGGGCAGGGGAAGCTTTCTTT,CASSQDLGAGEAFF
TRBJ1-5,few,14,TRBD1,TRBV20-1,TGCAGTGCTAGTGCCGGGACAGGGAATCAGCCCCAGCATTTT,CSASAGTGNQPQHF
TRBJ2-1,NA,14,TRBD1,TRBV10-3,TGTGCCATCAGGGGACAGAGCTCCTACAATGAGCAGTTCTTC,CAIRGQSSYNEQFF
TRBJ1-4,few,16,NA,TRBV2,TGTGCCAGCAGTTCCCAGGACAGAGAACCTAATGAAAAACTGTTTTTT,CASSSQDREPNEKLFF
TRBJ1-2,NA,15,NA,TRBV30,TGTGCCTGGGCCGGCATGGAGGGATGGAACTATGGCTACACCTTC,CAWAGMEGWNYGYTF
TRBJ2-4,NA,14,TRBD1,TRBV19,TGTGCCAGTAGCTGGGACAGTAGGGAAAACATTCAGTACTTC,CASSWDSRENIQYF
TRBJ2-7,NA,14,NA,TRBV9,TGTGCCAGCAGCACCGCGGGTTACTCCTACGAGCAGTACTTC,CASSTAGYSYEQYF
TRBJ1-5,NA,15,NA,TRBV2,TGTGCCAGCAGCCCCTTAGGGTCGAGCAATCAGCCCCAGCATTTT,CASSPLGSSNQPQHF
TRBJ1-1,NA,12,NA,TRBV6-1,TGTGCCAGCAGACGCGAGGACACTGAAGCTTTCTTT,CASRREDTEAFF
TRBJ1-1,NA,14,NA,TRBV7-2,TGTGCCAGCAGCCTCACCTGGGTGAACACTGAAGCTTTCTTT,CASSLTWVNTEAFF
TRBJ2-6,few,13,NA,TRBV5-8,TGTGCCAGCGTTTGGTCGGGGGCCAACGTCCTGACTTTC,CASVWSGANVLTF
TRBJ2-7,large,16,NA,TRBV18,TGTGCCAGCTCACCCAAGAGGTTACAGGGTCTCTACGAGCAGTACTTC,CASSPKRLQGLYEQYF
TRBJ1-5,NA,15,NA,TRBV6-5,TGTGCCAGCAGTTTGGACATCTATAGCAATCAGCCCCAGCATTTT,CASSLDIYSNQPQHF
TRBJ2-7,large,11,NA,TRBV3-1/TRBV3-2,TGTGCCAGCAGCCAATGGACCGAGCAGTACTTC,CASSQWTEQYF
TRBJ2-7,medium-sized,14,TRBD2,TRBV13,TGTGCCAGCAAACGGACTAGCGTATCCTACGAGCAGTACTTC,CASKRTSVSYEQYF
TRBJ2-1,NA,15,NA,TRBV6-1,TGTGCCAGCAGTTCACGGGGGGCCGGGTACAATGAGCAGTTCTTC,CASSSRGAGYNEQFF
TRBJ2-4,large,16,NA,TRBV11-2,TGTGCCAGCAGCTTAGTGGGTAGCGGTACCAAAAACATTCAGTACTTC,CASSLVGSGTKNIQYF
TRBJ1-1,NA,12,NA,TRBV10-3,TGTGCCATCGGGGGGGAGAACACTGAAGCTTTCTTT,CAIGGENTEAFF
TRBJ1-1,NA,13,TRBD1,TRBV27,TGTGCCAGCAGTCAACAGGGGGCGACTGAAGCTTTCTTT,CASSQQGATEAFF
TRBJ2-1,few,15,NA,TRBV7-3,TGTGCCAGCAGCTTATCCGGGACGGTTAACAATGAGCAGTTCTTC,CASSLSGTVNNEQFF
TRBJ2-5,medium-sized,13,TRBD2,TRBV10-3,TGTGCCACCCAACTAGCGGCCCAAGAGACCCAGTACTTC,CATQLAAQETQYF
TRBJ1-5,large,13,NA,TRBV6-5,TGTGCCAGCAGTTATGGGAACGAACAGCCCCAGCATTTT,CASSYGNEQPQHF
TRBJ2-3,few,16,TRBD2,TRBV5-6,TGTGCCAGCAGCTTGGGGGCTAGCGGTAGTGTAAGGACGCAGTATTTT,CASSLGASGSVRTQYF
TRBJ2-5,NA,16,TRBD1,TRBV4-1,TGCGCCAGCAGCCAGAGCCGGGACAGGGATTGGAAGACCCAGTACTTC,CASSQSRDRDWKTQYF
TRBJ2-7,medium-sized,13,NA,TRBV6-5,TGTGCCAGCAGTTACTCGCGCAGGGTCGAGCAGTACTTC,CASSYSRRVEQYF